The 29 T cell receptor beta chains given below trace back to one sample, sequenced in a study of CD8+CD57+ T cells in acquired aplastic anemia. Profiles of TCR beta VDJ and CDR3 were generated from a genomic DNA template. One entry per CDR3 protein, called by TCRdb with MiXCR from the reads. Of hundreds of thousands of distinct CDR3 sequences listed, roughly 64% are singletons. Sequencing was done on a sample of sorted CD4+, CD8+, or CD8+CD57+ T cells (not recorded which) from PBMCs. These receptor sequences come from a human donor in good health, serving as a control.

This clonotype was seen ten or more times. This chain joins TRBV20-1 and TRBJ2-1, with 7 nucleotides matching TRBD1. Germline CDR1 reads DFQATT; CDR2 reads SNEGSKA (reference sequence). The CDR3 sequence is 13 residues long. The ends lost 6 bases at V and 8 bases at J; junction bases unmatched: 10. DNA for the CDR3: TGCAGTGCCATACAGGGGAATTGGGATGAGCAGTTCTTC. Encoded protein: CSAIQGNWDEQFF.

Note on this clonotype: One end of the junction is discordant with germline, which a read error may explain. The rearrangement joins TRBV7-3 to TRBJ1-5; a possible D gene is TRBD1 (5 bases). This CDR3 region has 15 residues. Germline V gene data show CDR1 as SGHTA and CDR2 as FQGTGA. CDR3: CATSRDRQHSQPQHF. The CDR3 DNA follows: TGTGCCACCAGCAGAGATCGACAGCATAGTCAGCCCCAGCATTTT.

This clonotype was observed a few times. The chain's CDR3 is CSARPPAASYNEQFF. The CDR3 DNA reads as TGCAGTGCTAGACCCCCGGCAGCATCCTACAATGAGCAGTTCTTC. J is TRBJ2-1 and V is TRBV20-1; D remains unclear. Between the trimmed V and J ends, which lost 2 bases and 1 base, there was a span of 12 bases. This CDR3 has 15 residues. In germline, CDR1 is DFQATT, CDR2 SNEGSKA (reference sequence).

This clonotype showed up just once. This chain's CDR3 is CASSLCWGQGDEKFF. The CDR3 bases are TGTGCCAGCAGCCTATGTTGGGGCCAGGGAGATGAAAAGTTCTTC. The gene calls are TRBV14 and TRBJ2-1; D may be TRBD1 or TRBD2 (5 bases each). Trimming pared 4 bases from V and 14 bases from J, leaving 24 bases between. The germline V gene has CDR1 SGHDN and CDR2 FVKESK. This CDR3 contains 15 residues.

The rearrangement joins TRBV2 to TRBJ2-6, with D perhaps TRBD1 (5 bases). Near its end, the DNA agrees better with TRBJ2-7, so the J call may be wrong. Germline V gives CDR1 SNHLY, CDR2 FYNNEI. The CDR3 extends over 15 amino acids. The CDR3 DNA sequence: TGTGCCAGCAGACCGATGACAGCTGGCCGATACGAGCAGTACTTC. Translation: CASRPMTAGRYEQYF.

This clonotype was picked up many times. The chain joins TRBV18 to TRBJ2-2; D is perhaps TRBD1 (5 bases). The V and J ends lost 0 bases and 0 bases respectively, with 5 bases between them. The germline gives CDR1 KGHSH, CDR2 LQKENI. The CDR3 loop spans 15 amino acids. The CDR3 DNA sequence: TGTGCCAGCTCACCACCGGACACGAACACCGGGGAGCTGTTTTTT. Translation: CASSPPDTNTGELFF.

Only one count was recorded for this clonotype. V gene TRBV20-1 combines with J gene TRBJ1-2; a weak D match, TRBD1 (5 bases). Germline assignment: CDR1 DFQATT and CDR2 SNEGSKA (reference sequence). V lost 3 bases and J 12 bases, leaving 17 bases between the germline ends. This CDR3 spans 12 amino acids. The CDR3 sequence: CSARLSGDGNTF. DNA for the CDR3: TGCAGTGCTAGGTTATCGGGGGATGGGAACACCTTC.

The chain has TRBV7-9 and TRBJ2-7, with TRBD2 as a possible D gene (5 bases). This CDR3 is 13 amino acids long. Between the trimmed V and J ends, which lost 4 bases and 3 bases, there was a span of 10 bases. Looked up from germline, CDR1 is SEHNR and CDR2 is FQNEAQ (reference sequence). CDR3 protein: CASSYHAGYEQYF. CDR3 nucleotides: TGTGCCAGCAGCTATCACGCGGGCTACGAGCAGTACTTC.

The gene calls are TRBV10-2 and TRBJ2-7; D might be TRBD2 (6 bases). Between the trimmed V and J ends, which lost 2 bases and 2 bases, there was a span of 10 bases. Germline-derived CDR1 and CDR2 are WSHSY and SAAADI. The CDR3 sequence is 14 residues long. CDR3 nucleotides: TGCGCCAGCAGTGAGGGCGGGGCCCCCTACGAGCAGTACGTC. Amino acid sequence: CASSEGGAPYEQYV.

On this clonotype itself: A read error may produce the germline difference seen at one junction end. V is TRBV10-3 and J is TRBJ2-1, with 7 nucleotides matching TRBD2. Germline CDR1 and CDR2: ENHRY and SYGVKD. This CDR3 is 16 amino acids long. The CDR3 DNA reads TGTGCCAGTAGTGAGACAGCGGGGCGACCCTACGATGAGCAGTTCTTC. This encodes CASSETAGRPYDEQFF.

The genes are TRBV6-5 and TRBJ2-1, with a possible D match to TRBD2 (7 bases). CDR1 and CDR2 (germline): MNHEY, SVGAGI. The ends were cut back, 5 bases at V and 7 bases at J, with 21 bases in the middle. CDR3 length equals 16 residues. The CDR3: CASSGRLGGGANEQFF. The CDR3 nucleotides are TGTGCCAGCAGTGGGAGGTTGGGGGGGGGCGCTAATGAGCAGTTCTTC.

A remark on this clonotype: At one boundary the junction diverges from the germline segment, which might be a read error. The chain recombines TRBV5-1 with TRBJ2-1; D might be TRBD1 (6 bases). Germline CDR1 reads SGHRS; CDR2 reads YFSETQ. This CDR3 is 16 amino acids long. This chain's CDR3 is CATSPARGPDNNEQFF. In DNA form, the CDR3 reads TGCGCCACCAGCCCAGCCAGGGGCCCGGATAACAATGAGCAGTTCTTC.

This chain joins TRBV20-1 and TRBJ1-1; D is unresolved. Germline CDR1 is DFQATT and CDR2 is SNEGSKA (reference sequence). The CDR3 length is 12 residues. Trimming took off 2 bases at V and 11 bases at J, with 15 bases between the two ends. CDR3 sequence: CSARNSRRIAFF. CDR3 DNA: TGCAGTGCTAGAAATTCGCGTCGCATCGCTTTCTTT.

This rearrangement joins TRBV2 to TRBJ1-2; 10 bases match TRBD1. This CDR3 has 14 amino acids. V gave up 6 bases and J gave up 9 bases; unmatched junction bases: 10. In germline, CDR1 is SNHLY, CDR2 FYNNEI. The CDR3 reads CASSVPGQGFSYTF. Written as DNA, the CDR3 is TGTGCCAGCAGCGTTCCGGGACAGGGGTTCAGCTACACCTTC.

As to this clonotype: The junction does not match germline at one end; this may be a read error. V is TRBV7-2 and J is TRBJ1-2; possible D gene TRBD1, 5 bases. The CDR3 length is 14 residues. Germline assignment: CDR1 SGHTA and CDR2 FQGNSA. The CDR3 bases are TGTGCCAGCAGTCAAGGCGGGGGGAACACAGATACCAAGTTC. Its translation: CASSQGGGNTDTKF.

The chain joins TRBV7-9 to TRBJ2-3; 8 positions match TRBD2. The CDR3 has 14 amino acids. Germline trimming cut 7 bases from V and 4 bases from J; bases unmatched to any gene: 7. Germline CDR1 is SEHNR and CDR2 is FQNEAQ (reference sequence). This CDR3 reads CASIPSGGADTQYF. CDR3 DNA sequence: TGTGCCAGCATTCCCAGCGGGGGCGCAGATACGCAGTATTTT.

On this clonotype: Compared with germline, one end of the junction differs, possibly owing to a read error. V usage is TRBV7-2 and J usage is TRBJ1-2; no firm D call. From germline, CDR1 is SGHTA and CDR2 FQGNSA. The CDR3 totals 14 residues. CDR3 loop: CASSVDGTDYGYTF. The DNA of the CDR3 is TGTGCCAGCAGCGTAGATGGAACCGACTATGGCTACACGTTC.

The V and J genes are TRBV24-1 and TRBJ1-5; no definite D call. The V end lost 9 bases, the J end lost 9 bases, and 14 bases lay between the germline ends. CDR3 length: 12 residues. Germline V gene sequence: CDR1 KGHDR, CDR2 SFDVKD. Here the CDR3 DNA reads TGTGCCACCGAGCGGGTCGCCGGGCCCCAGCATTTT. It specifies CATERVAGPQHF.

This clonotype appeared once. The V gene is TRBV19, the J gene TRBJ1-1, with 7 bases that match TRBD1. After removal of 4 bases from V and 1 base from J, the junction contained 9 bases not matched to a gene. Germline V gene lookup returns CDR1 LNHDA and CDR2 SQIVND (reference sequence). This CDR3 region has 16 residues. CDR3 sequence reads: CASSTRGTVSNTEAFF. DNA for the CDR3: TGTGCCAGTAGTACCAGGGGGACGGTCTCGAACACTGAAGCTTTCTTT.

This clonotype has a count of ten or more. V and J are TRBV19 and TRBJ2-3; D uncertain. The V end was cut by 4 bases, the J end by 3 bases, with 5 bases between. Germline CDR1 reads LNHDA; CDR2 reads SQIVND (reference sequence). This CDR3 spans 12 amino acids. Written as DNA, the CDR3 is TGTGCCAGTAGTACCCGGACAGATACGCAGTATTTT. It encodes CASSTRTDTQYF. Full variable domain (outside the CDR3, taken from reference TRBV19 and TRBJ2-3): DGGITQSPKYLFRKEGQNVTLSCEQNLNHDAMYWYRQDPGQGLRLIYYSQIVNDFQKGDIAEGYSVSREKKESFPLTVTSAQKNPTAFYLCASSTRTDTQYFGPGTRLTVL.

This clonotype was seen once. The final CDR3 position lacks the conserved phenylalanine or tryptophan, pointing to a likely read error. The DNA is left out, because the CDR3 cannot be placed on it with certainty; the CDR3 is given as TCRdb lists it. The chain joins TRBV2 to TRBJ1-2; TRBD1 was called by the table and not checked on the DNA. Inclusive of both ends, the CDR3 amounts to 14 amino acids. Germline CDR1 SNHLY, CDR2 FYNNEI. CDR3 amino acids: CASSGVGYGGLFIC.

This clonotype was seen ten or more times. The CDR3: CASNSRQGTDTQYF. CDR3 DNA: TGCGCCAGCAACTCGAGACAGGGCACAGATACGCAGTATTTT. The chain joins TRBV5-1 to TRBJ2-3; maybe TRBD1 (6 bases). Germline V gives CDR1 SGHRS, CDR2 YFSETQ. The V end was cut by 6 bases, the J end by 1 base, with 12 bases between. The CDR3 sequence is 14 residues long.

The genes are TRBV20-1 and TRBJ2-7; TRBD2 matches 13 bases. The J call could be wrong; TRBJ2-1 is a better fit for the DNA end. The CDR3 extends over 14 amino acids. Germline V gene lookup returns CDR1 DFQATT and CDR2 SNEGSKA (reference sequence). This CDR3 reads CSARRRTSGGEQFF. The CDR3 DNA reads as TGCAGTGCTAGACGCCGGACTAGCGGGGGCGAGCAGTTCTTC.

This clonotype was observed once. V gene TRBV7-9 combines with J gene TRBJ1-2; D uncertain. The CDR3 length is 15 residues. Between the trimmed V and J ends, which lost 7 bases and 6 bases, there was a span of 21 bases. CDR1 and CDR2 from the germline V gene are SEHNR and FQNEAQ (reference sequence). The CDR3 nucleotides are TGTGCCAGCAAGGATGCAGAACGCGCTGACAATGGCTACACCTTC. It encodes CASKDAERADNGYTF.

This clonotype was picked up one time. This chain joins TRBV7-3 and TRBJ2-3, with D tentatively TRBD1 (6 bases). V dropped 5 bases and J dropped 2 bases, with 14 bases sitting between them. CDR1 is SGHTA and CDR2 is FQGTGA in the germline V gene. This CDR3 contains 15 residues. The CDR3 protein is CASSDRDTLTDTQYF. The CDR3, as DNA: TGTGCCAGCAGCGACCGGGACACCCTCACAGATACGCAGTATTTT.

A word on this clonotype: Germline and junction disagree at one end, which may indicate a read error. V usage is TRBV10-2 and J usage is TRBJ2-7; tentatively, D is TRBD1 (5 bases). The CDR3 has 13 amino acids. The germline V gene encodes CDR1 WSHSY and CDR2 SAAADI. CDR3 DNA sequence: TGTGCCACCAGCAGACACAGGTCCTACGAGCAGTACTTC. Amino acid sequence: CATSRHRSYEQYF.

A note on this clonotype: At one end the junction does not follow the germline gene, possibly because of a read error. This chain joins TRBV7-2 and TRBJ2-5; tentatively, D is TRBD2 (5 bases). From germline, CDR1 is SGHTA and CDR2 FQGNSA. This CDR3 is 14 amino acids long. CDR3 coding DNA: TGTGCCAGCAGCTCCCGGGCCCGGGAAGAGCCCCAGTACTTC. The encoded protein is CASSSRAREEPQYF.

CDR3 loop: CASSRMALKLNTEAFF. CDR3 coding DNA: TGTGCCAGCAGCCGGATGGCTCTCAAGTTGAACACTGAAGCTTTCTTT. This rearrangement joins TRBV12-3 or TRBV12-4 to TRBJ1-1; the D is unclear. This CDR3 has 16 amino acids. With 6 bases removed from V and 0 bases from J, the gap between germline ends came to 17 bases.

For this clonotype: Its ends do not fully match the called genes, so a read error is possible. The V gene is TRBV7-9, the J gene TRBJ1-4; 7 positions match TRBD1. The CDR3 loop spans 11 amino acids. Germline V gene sequence: CDR1 SEHNR, CDR2 FQNEAQ (reference sequence). This CDR3 reads CASRLTGTVFF. Written as DNA, the CDR3 is TGTGCCAGCAGGTTGACAGGGACGGTGTTCTTT. Combining the CDR3 with reference TRBV7-9 and TRBJ1-4 gives the whole variable domain DTGVSQNPRHKITKRGQNVTFRCDPISEHNRLYWYRQTLGQGPEFLTYFQNEAQLEKSRLLSDRFSAERPKGSFSTLEIQRTEQGDSAMYLCASRLTGTVFFGSGTQLSVL.